Listed below are T cell receptor beta chains from one sample, sequenced in a study of post-analysis software for immune sequencing data. TCRdb called the PCR reads again in MiXCR, with one record for every CDR3 protein. The sample yields approximately 730,000 distinct CDR3 sequences, about 45% seen once. The sample consisted of blood. All receptors derive from a girl aged 10 to 17 with multiple sclerosis. Both conserved end residues are part of each CDR3. A D gene is named only where the DNA matches it firmly. For some rows the clone size is stated as once, few or many, or as a class when expanded; others skip it.

.	TRBV4-3	TRBD1	TRBJ2-5	TGCGCCAGCAGCCAAGTACCGGGACAGGGGGTAACCCAGTACTTC	CASSQVPGQGVTQYF
few	TRBV20-1	.	TRBJ2-7	TGCAGTGTAACCACGGGACTCATCTCCTACGAGCAGTACTTC	CSVTTGLISYEQYF
.	TRBV7-6	.	TRBJ2-7	TGTGCCAGCAGCCCCCAGCCAGGGAGCGCCTACGAGCAGTACTTC	CASSPQPGSAYEQYF
.	TRBV29-1	.	TRBJ2-1	TGCAGCGTCGACCGGGACCCCCTAAACAATGAGCAGTTCTTC	CSVDRDPLNNEQFF
few	TRBV4-3	TRBD1	TRBJ1-1	TGCGCCAGCAGCCAAGATAGCTTGAGACAGGGGCGGAGGACTGAAGCTTTCTTT	CASSQDSLRQGRRTEAFF
many	TRBV20-1	.	TRBJ2-3	TGCAGTGCTAGATATGCTGGGGTTTCCACAGATACGCAGTATTTT	CSARYAGVSTDTQYF
.	TRBV9	.	TRBJ2-6	TGTGCCAGCAGCCTAAACTCGGCCAACGTCCTGACTTTC	CASSLNSANVLTF
.	TRBV27	TRBD1	TRBJ2-5	TGTGCCAGCAGTTCAGGAATACCCGGGACAGGGGGCCGCCAAGAGACCCAGTACTTC	CASSSGIPGTGGRQETQYF
.	TRBV7-9	.	TRBJ2-3	TGTGCCAGCAGCTTGGAGGGGCGACACGATACGCAGTATTTT	CASSLEGRHDTQYF
.	TRBV21-1	.	TRBJ1-1	TGTGCCAGCGCCGTGCCCCCGGGGGGACAGGGGGCGCGCACTGAAGCTTTCTTT	CASAVPPGGQGARTEAFF
few	TRBV24-1	.	TRBJ2-6	TGTGCCACCAGTGATTCCTCTGGGGCCAACGTCCTGACTTTC	CATSDSSGANVLTF
.	TRBV5-1	.	TRBJ2-1	TGCGCCAGCAGCTTGTACGGGGGCAATGAGCAGTTCTTC	CASSLYGGNEQFF
.	TRBV30	TRBD2	TRBJ2-7	TGTGCCTGTTACGGGACTAGCGGGTACGAGCAGTACTTC	CACYGTSGYEQYF
.	TRBV6-6	.	TRBJ2-5	TGTGCCAGCACCAATGGGGGGAGTTGGGAGACCCAGTACTTC	CASTNGGSWETQYF
.	TRBV30	.	TRBJ1-2	TGTGCCTGGAGTGGCGGTAACTATGGCCACACCTTC	CAWSGGNYGHTF
.	TRBV5-1	.	TRBJ2-7	TGCGCCAGCAGCTTGGGTGTCGGCATAGAGCAGTACTTC	CASSLGVGIEQYF
.	TRBV15	TRBD1	TRBJ2-2	TGTGCCACCAGCAAATACAGGGGTGCCGGGGAGCTGTTTTTT	CATSKYRGAGELFF
.	TRBV29-1	TRBD2	TRBJ2-1	TGCAGCGTGATCCCGGGACTAGCGGGATGGGGTGAGCAGTTCTTC	CSVIPGLAGWGEQFF
.	TRBV12-5	.	TRBJ1-1	TGTGCTAGTGGCCCCCCTGGTTGGCCGAACACTGAAGCTTTCTTT	CASGPPGWPNTEAFF
few	TRBV12-3/TRBV12-4	.	TRBJ1-2	TGTGCCAGCAGTAACCGAGGAGGGAGCGCAGGCTACACCTTC	CASSNRGGSAGYTF
.	TRBV5-1	TRBD2	TRBJ2-3	TGCGCCAGCAGCAGGGGACTAGCGGGCTTCACAGATACGCAGTATTTT	CASSRGLAGFTDTQYF
.	TRBV3-1	.	TRBJ2-7	TGTGCCAGCAGTCTGGACGCGGCTACCTACGAGCAGTACTTC	CASSLDAATYEQYF